These 7 T cell receptor beta chains originate from one sample sequenced in a study of OX40 agonist ivuxolimab in advanced cancers. The repertoire was sequenced with immunoSEQ multiplex PCR; TCRdb's copy has only in-frame clones and lacks some. The repertoire consists of about 75,000 clones, with 70% to 90% occurring once and the leading ten covering roughly 8.6%. The sequencing used CD4+ or CD8+ T cells sorted from blood, collected in a trial of the OX40 agonist ivuxolimab. The receptors originated from an adult with an advanced solid tumor such as melanoma, head and neck, liver or kidney cancer.

This clone was seen just once. V and J are TRBV6-5 and TRBJ1-4; a possible D gene is TRBD1 (5 bases). The V end lost 4 bases, the J end lost 7 bases, and 16 bases lay between the germline ends. There are 15 residues in the CDR3. Germline V CDR1 and CDR2: MNHEY, SVGAGI. In DNA, the CDR3 is TGTGCCAGCAGTTTACTCGGGGGTCCAAGTGAAAAACTGTTTTTT. It encodes CASSLLGGPSEKLFF.

This chain links TRBV6-6 with TRBJ2-7, with D perhaps matching TRBD1 (6 bases). V was shortened by 2 bases and J by 5 bases, with 10 bases between the two germline ends. Germline assignment: CDR1 MNHNY and CDR2 SVGAGI (reference sequence). The CDR3 length is 13 residues. In DNA, the CDR3 is TGTGCCAGCAGTTACGCCTACAGGGACGAGCAGTACTTC. This sequence encodes CASSYAYRDEQYF.

The chain combines TRBV6-1 with TRBJ2-1; D remains ambiguous. Trimming shortened V by 4 bases and J by 9 bases, and 10 bases separated the two germline ends. This CDR3 is 12 amino acids long. Germline V lookup: CDR1 MNHNS, CDR2 SASEGT. The CDR3 sequence is CASSVHPGEQFF. CDR3 sequence (DNA): TGTGCCAGCAGTGTTCACCCCGGTGAGCAGTTCTTC.

This chain uses TRBV15 with TRBJ1-2, with a possible D match to TRBD1 (5 bases). Between the trimmed V and J ends, which lost 0 bases and 4 bases, there was a span of 12 bases. From germline, CDR1 is LNHNV and CDR2 YYDKDF (reference sequence). The CDR3 spans 15 residues. CDR3 sequence reads: CATSRDPGTPYGYTF. The CDR3 nucleotides read TGTGCCACCAGCAGAGATCCCGGGACCCCCTATGGCTACACCTTC.

V usage is TRBV7-3 and J usage is TRBJ1-1; D unclear. The germline V gene encodes CDR1 SGHTA and CDR2 FQGTGA. The CDR3 is 13 residues long. V lost 2 bases, J lost 5 bases, and 9 bases lay in between. CDR3 loop: CASSLGIATEAFF. The CDR3, as DNA: TGTGCCAGCAGCTTAGGGATCGCGACTGAAGCTTTCTTT.

The genes are TRBV9 and TRBJ2-1, with 10 nucleotides matching TRBD2. CDR1 and CDR2 from the germline V gene are SGDLS and YYNGEE. CDR3 size: 17 residues. The V segment lost 1 base and the J segment 0 bases; nucleotides outside the gene matches: 4. The CDR3 DNA sequence: TGTGCCAGCAGCGTACTGGCTAGCGGGGGCTCCTACAATGAGCAGTTCTTC. Residues: CASSVLASGGSYNEQFF.

The V and J genes are TRBV2 and TRBJ2-7; a possible D gene is TRBD2 (5 bases). Trimming shortened V by 3 bases and J by 0 bases, and 15 bases separated the two germline ends. This CDR3 is 16 amino acids long. Germline CDR1 SNHLY, CDR2 FYNNEI. The CDR3 protein is CASSELASLSSYEQYF. CDR3 nucleotides: TGTGCCAGCAGTGAGTTGGCTAGCTTGAGCTCCTACGAGCAGTACTTC.